A single sample gave rise to the 24 T cell receptor beta chains below, sequenced in a study of T-cell memory formation after mild COVID-19. TCRdb re-called the 5' RACE reads through MiXCR, storing one row per CDR3 protein. The data contain around 410,000 distinct CDR3 sequences, 23% of them singletons. Sequences were obtained from PBMCs or a T cell subset sorted from them (not recorded which). The receptors stem from an adult woman who had mild COVID-19 (a few samples of this study predate the infection). Cell type and time point are not known.

This clonotype occurred a few times. The rearrangement uses TRBV11-3 and TRBJ2-1, with D perhaps given as TRBD1 or TRBD2 (5 bases each). The V gene lost 5 bases and the J gene lost 5 bases, with 22 bases spanning the gap. Germline lookup yields CDR1 SGHNT and CDR2 YENEEA. CDR3 length: 17 amino acids. The CDR3: CASSPRGVRLRHNEQFF. Written as DNA, the CDR3 is TGTGCCAGCAGCCCCCGAGGGGTACGGTTGCGCCACAATGAGCAGTTCTTC.

V usage is TRBV7-2 and J usage is TRBJ1-2, with D possibly matching TRBD1 (6 bases). V shed 5 bases and J shed 4 bases, with 11 bases lying between them. Germline V gene sequence: CDR1 SGHTA, CDR2 FQGNSA. The CDR3 totals 13 residues. The CDR3 DNA follows: TGTGCCAGCAGCACAAAGGGGGGCTATGGCTACACCTTC. This codes for CASSTKGGYGYTF. Combining the CDR3 with reference TRBV7-2 and TRBJ1-2 gives the whole variable domain GAGVSQSPSNKVTEKGKDVELRCDPISGHTALYWYRQSLGQGLEFLIYFQGNSAPDKSGLPSDRFSAERTGGSVSTLTIQRTQQEDSAVYLCASSTKGGYGYTFGSGTRLTVV.

This clonotype was observed a few times. This CDR3 reads CASTSWAGELFF. Here the CDR3 DNA reads TGTGCCAGCACATCGTGGGCCGGGGAGCTGTTTTTT. V usage is TRBV6-5 and J usage is TRBJ2-2; no firm D call. The CDR3 consists of 12 residues. V was cut by 7 bases and J by 6 bases, with 9 bases left in between. The V gene's germline CDR1 is MNHEY and CDR2 SVGAGI.

This rearrangement joins TRBV5-1 to TRBJ2-7; D perhaps matches TRBD1 (6 bases). Trimming stripped 3 bases from V and 0 bases from J, with 13 bases between. Germline V gene data show CDR1 as SGHRS and CDR2 as YFSETQ. The CDR3 has 15 amino acids. The DNA of the CDR3 is TGCGCCAGCAGCTCTACCGGGACAATCTCCTACGAGCAGTACTTC. It translates to CASSSTGTISYEQYF.

The V gene is TRBV6-6, the J gene TRBJ2-3; the D call may be TRBD1 or TRBD2 (6 bases each). There are 15 residues in the CDR3. Germline V gene data show CDR1 as MNHNY and CDR2 as SVGAGI (reference sequence). V was shortened by 6 bases and J by 1 base, with 14 bases between the two germline ends. CDR3 sequence reads: CASRLPGGRTDTQYF. DNA of the CDR3: TGTGCCAGCAGGCTCCCCGGGGGCCGCACAGATACGCAGTATTTT.

This clonotype was counted only a few times. V usage is TRBV6-5 and J usage is TRBJ1-1, with a tentative D call TRBD1 (5 bases). The V and J ends lost 6 bases and 2 bases respectively, with 16 bases between them. In germline, CDR1 is MNHEY, CDR2 SVGAGI. The CDR3 length is 15 residues. CDR3 residues: CASRWETGRNTEAFF. The CDR3, as DNA: TGTGCCAGCAGATGGGAAACGGGGCGAAACACTGAAGCTTTCTTT.

The chain links TRBV20-1 to TRBJ1-5; 8 nucleotides align to TRBD1. The CDR3 covers 16 residues. J gave up 4 bases and V 1 base, and 9 bases lay outside the gene matches. Looked up from germline, CDR1 is DFQATT and CDR2 is SNEGSKA (reference sequence). CDR3: CSARVPRTGSNQPQHF. CDR3 in DNA: TGCAGTGCTAGAGTCCCCCGGACAGGGTCTAATCAGCCCCAGCATTTT.

The rearrangement uses TRBV7-3 and TRBJ2-1, with TRBD2 matching 12 bases. Trimming took 5 bases from V and 9 from J; bases not matched to a gene: 14. In germline, CDR1 is SGHTA, CDR2 FQGTGA. The CDR3 extends over 17 amino acids. Here the CDR3 reads CASSPPPTSGSAGEQFF. CDR3 coding DNA: TGTGCCAGCAGCCCCCCGCCGACTAGCGGGAGTGCGGGTGAGCAGTTCTTC.

J is TRBJ2-7 and V is TRBV20-1, with a possible D match to TRBD1 (5 bases). This CDR3 is built from 14 residues. Trimming shortened V by 0 bases and J by 1 base, and 10 bases separated the two germline ends. The germline V gene has CDR1 DFQATT and CDR2 SNEGSKA (reference sequence). CDR3 residues: CSARDWGSSYEQYF. The CDR3 nucleotides are TGCAGTGCTAGAGATTGGGGCTCTTCCTACGAGCAGTACTTC.

This chain connects TRBV9 to TRBJ2-7; 11 bases are a match to TRBD2. Germline CDR1 reads SGDLS; CDR2 reads YYNGEE. The CDR3 covers 16 residues. The trim removed 4 bases at V and 5 bases at J, leaving 11 bases unmatched. The CDR3 DNA follows: TGTGCCAGCAGCCCAACCCTAGCGGGAGGCGCCCACGAGCAGTACTTC. This sequence encodes CASSPTLAGGAHEQYF.

This clonotype came up many times. The genes are TRBV2 and TRBJ1-3; no reliable D call. The CDR3 is 15 amino acids. V lost 2 bases and J 1 base, leaving 9 bases between the germline ends. Germline CDR1 and CDR2: SNHLY and FYNNEI. CDR3 coding DNA: TGTGCCAGCAGTGAAAATGCGGGGTCTGGAAACACCATATATTTT. Protein product: CASSENAGSGNTIYF.

The chain is built from TRBV6-2 or TRBV6-3 and TRBJ2-7; tentatively, D is TRBD1 (5 bases). Germline V gene lookup returns CDR1 MNHEY and CDR2 SVGEGT. This CDR3 spans 16 amino acids. V was pared by 0 bases and J by 0 bases, with 12 bases between. CDR3 residues: CASSYSRPRGSYEQYF. The CDR3 nucleotides read TGTGCCAGCAGTTACTCGAGACCTAGGGGCTCCTACGAGCAGTACTTC.

V gene TRBV7-9 combines with J gene TRBJ2-6, with D maybe TRBD2 (5 bases). CDR1 is SEHNR, CDR2 FQNEAQ, per germline (reference sequence). There are 18 residues in the CDR3. The ends were cut back, 5 bases at V and 0 bases at J, with 17 bases in the middle. The CDR3 spells CASSPGMWISSGANVLTF. CDR3 nucleotide sequence: TGTGCCAGCAGCCCGGGGATGTGGATAAGCTCTGGGGCCAACGTCCTGACTTTC. Full variable domain (remainder filled in from reference TRBV7-9 and TRBJ2-6): DTGVSQNPRHKITKRGQNVTFRCDPISEHNRLYWYRQTLGQGPEFLTYFQNEAQLEKSRLLSDRFSAERPKGSFSTLEIQRTEQGDSAMYLCASSPGMWISSGANVLTFGAGSRLTVL.

The V and J genes are TRBV4-2 and TRBJ2-1; D gene uncertain. V was trimmed by 4 bases and J by 5 bases, leaving 9 bases between them. CDR3 length: 13 amino acids. CDR1 and CDR2 (germline): LGHNA, YNFKEQ. This chain's CDR3 is CASSLSGNNEQFF. The CDR3 bases are TGTGCCAGCAGCCTTTCTGGGAACAATGAGCAGTTCTTC.

The chain couples TRBV12-3 or TRBV12-4 to TRBJ2-7; the D gene could be TRBD1 or TRBD2 (6 bases each). The CDR3 contains 14 residues. Trimming took 7 bases from V and 6 from J, leaving 19 bases between them. The chain's CDR3 is CASKPRRDTGEQYF. The CDR3 region has the DNA TGTGCCAGCAAACCCCGGCGGGACACCGGCGAGCAGTACTTC.

The CDR3 region has the DNA TGTGCCAGTAGTATTGGAGGCAGATCTAATGAAAAACTGTTTTTT. Protein: CASSIGGRSNEKLFF. The chain links TRBV19 to TRBJ1-4; D gene uncertain. Trimming took 3 bases from V and 3 from J, leaving 11 bases between them. Germline loops: CDR1 LNHDA, CDR2 SQIVND (reference sequence). There are 15 residues in the CDR3. The whole variable domain, filled in from reference TRBV19 and TRBJ1-4, reads DGGITQSPKYLFRKEGQNVTLSCEQNLNHDAMYWYRQDPGQGLRLIYYSQIVNDFQKGDIAEGYSVSREKKESFPLTVTSAQKNPTAFYLCASSIGGRSNEKLFFGSGTQLSVL.

V gene TRBV7-7 combines with J gene TRBJ1-3; the D is unclear. The CDR3 runs 15 residues. The V end lost 5 bases, the J end lost 0 bases, and 11 bases lay between the germline ends. Germline CDR1 reads SSHAT; CDR2 reads FNYEAQ (reference sequence). The CDR3 protein is CASSPTDGSGNTIYF. Here the CDR3 DNA reads TGTGCCAGCAGCCCGACTGATGGCTCTGGAAACACCATATATTTT.

In this sample, this clonotype turned up a few times. The chain links TRBV24-1 to TRBJ2-1; no definite D call. V was shortened by 3 bases and J by 9 bases, with 8 bases between the two germline ends. The CDR3 covers 12 residues. The germline gives CDR1 KGHDR, CDR2 SFDVKD. The CDR3 region is CATSDQAFEQFF. CDR3 DNA sequence: TGTGCCACCAGTGATCAGGCTTTTGAGCAGTTCTTC.

This clonotype was found once. The chain has TRBV15 and TRBJ2-1; 10 bases line up with TRBD1. Germline V gives CDR1 LNHNV, CDR2 YYDKDF (reference sequence). Trimming took 0 bases from V and 9 from J; bases not matched to a gene: 8. The CDR3 has 16 amino acids. The chain's CDR3 is CATSRDRDRGEFEQFF. In nucleotides, the CDR3 is TGTGCCACCAGCAGAGATAGGGACAGGGGTGAATTTGAGCAGTTCTTC.

This chain uses TRBV27 with TRBJ2-1; 8 bases match TRBD1. Germline V CDR1 and CDR2: MNHEY, SMNVEV (reference sequence). This CDR3 is built from 17 residues. V trimming: 5 bases; J trimming: 6 bases; junction bases outside the gene matches: 15. CDR3 sequence: CASSIGQGALQGNEQFF. The CDR3 DNA reads TGTGCCAGCAGTATAGGCCAGGGGGCCCTACAAGGCAATGAGCAGTTCTTC.

This clonotype was seen a handful of times. The gene calls are TRBV7-2 and TRBJ1-5; 8 bases line up with TRBD1. Germline CDR1 and CDR2: SGHTA and FQGNSA. The CDR3 totals 14 residues. The V and J ends lost 2 bases and 10 bases, in that order; junction bases with no gene match: 7. CDR3 sequence (DNA): TGTGCCAGCAGCTTAATGAAGGCAGGGGGCCCCCAGCATTTT. Protein sequence: CASSLMKAGGPQHF.

V and J are TRBV20-1 and TRBJ2-1; TRBD1 agrees at 9 bases. Losses at the gene ends were 4 bases for V and 5 bases for J; bases not matched to a gene: 9. The CDR3 is 15 amino acids. Germline V lookup: CDR1 DFQATT, CDR2 SNEGSKA (reference sequence). CDR3 region: CSATPLGQGHNEQFF. In DNA form, the CDR3 reads TGCAGTGCTACCCCTTTGGGACAGGGACACAATGAGCAGTTCTTC.

This clonotype came up a few times. This chain uses TRBV20-1 with TRBJ2-7; D unclear. V was cut by 6 bases and J by 2 bases, with 8 bases left in between. The CDR3 covers 11 residues. The germline V gene has CDR1 DFQATT and CDR2 SNEGSKA (reference sequence). The CDR3 DNA reads TGCAGTGCCGCAGACCCCTACGAGCAGTACTTC. Translation gives CSAADPYEQYF.

This sequence joins TRBV5-1 and TRBJ2-3; TRBD2 is a possible D gene (6 bases). The V end was cut by 7 bases, the J end by 6 bases, with 15 bases between. Germline-derived CDR1 and CDR2 are SGHRS and YFSETQ. The CDR3 has 13 amino acids. CDR3 nucleotides: TGCGCCAGCTTTATGATGGAGGGGGATACGCAGTATTTT. Amino acid sequence: CASFMMEGDTQYF.